This T cell receptor (beta chain) derives from a study of shared clonotypes between healthy human individuals. General study points: Non-shared clonotypes were found to have lower generation probabilities than the clonotypes that were shared by all four of the sorted-subset donors.

This clone appeared a single time. Its antigen remains unidentified. Splitting of each subset's genomic DNA was done evenly across several immunoSEQ plates. Using immunoSEQ multiplex PCR, the repertoire was profiled, and TCRdb retains in-frame clones only, with some absent. The sample consists of a few hundred thousand clones, about 96% of them appearing once. The sequencing sample was made of naive CD4+ T cells sorted from blood. The sample's subset: CD45RA+ positively selected. The TCR comes from a woman between 25 and 40 years old in good health.

The CDR3 loop is CASSSNGAHTEAFF. The DNA for the CDR3 is TGTGCCAGTAGTTCCAACGGAGCCCACACTGAAGCTTTCTTT. The chain employs TRBV19 and TRBJ1-1; D not resolved. This CDR3 has 14 residues. V was pared by 5 bases and J by 3 bases, with 13 bases between. Per germline, CDR1 LNHDA and CDR2 SQIVND (reference sequence).